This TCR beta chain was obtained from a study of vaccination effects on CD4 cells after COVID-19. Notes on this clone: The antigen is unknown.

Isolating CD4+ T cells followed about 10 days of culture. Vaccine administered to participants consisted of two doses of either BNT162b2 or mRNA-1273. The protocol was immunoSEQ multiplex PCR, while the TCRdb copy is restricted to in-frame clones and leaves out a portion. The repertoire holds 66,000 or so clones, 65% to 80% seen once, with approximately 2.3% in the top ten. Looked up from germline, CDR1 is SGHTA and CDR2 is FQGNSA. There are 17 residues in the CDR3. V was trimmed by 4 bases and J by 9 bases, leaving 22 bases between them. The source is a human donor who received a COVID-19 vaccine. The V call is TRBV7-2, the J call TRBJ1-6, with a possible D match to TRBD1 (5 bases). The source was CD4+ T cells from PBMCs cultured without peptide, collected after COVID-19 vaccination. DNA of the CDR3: TGTGCCAGCAGCTGGGCCAGGAGGGGAGCACGATTTTCACCCCTCCACTTT. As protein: CASSWARRGARFSPLHF.